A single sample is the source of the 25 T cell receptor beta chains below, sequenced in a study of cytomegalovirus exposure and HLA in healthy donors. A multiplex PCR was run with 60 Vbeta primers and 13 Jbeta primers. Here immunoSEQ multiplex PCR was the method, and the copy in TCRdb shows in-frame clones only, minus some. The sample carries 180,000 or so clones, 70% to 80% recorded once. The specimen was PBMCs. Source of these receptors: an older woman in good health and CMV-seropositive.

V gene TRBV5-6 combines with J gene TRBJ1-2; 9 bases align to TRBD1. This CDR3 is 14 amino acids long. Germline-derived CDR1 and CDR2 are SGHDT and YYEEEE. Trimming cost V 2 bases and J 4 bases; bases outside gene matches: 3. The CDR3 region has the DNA TGTGCCAGCAGCTTTCGGGACAGGGTCTATGGCTACACCTTC. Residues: CASSFRDRVYGYTF.

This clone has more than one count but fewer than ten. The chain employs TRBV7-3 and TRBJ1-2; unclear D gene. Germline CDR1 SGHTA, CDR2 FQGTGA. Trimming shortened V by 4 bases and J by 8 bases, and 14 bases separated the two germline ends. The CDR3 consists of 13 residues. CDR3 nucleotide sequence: TGTGCCAGCAGCTCCCCCTCGACGGGAGGCTACACCTTC. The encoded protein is CASSSPSTGGYTF.

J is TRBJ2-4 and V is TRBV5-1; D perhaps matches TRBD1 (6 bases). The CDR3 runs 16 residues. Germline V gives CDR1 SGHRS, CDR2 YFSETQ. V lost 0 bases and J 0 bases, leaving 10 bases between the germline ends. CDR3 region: CASSLEGHLAKNIQYF. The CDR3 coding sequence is TGCGCCAGCAGCTTGGAGGGACACTTAGCCAAAAACATTCAGTACTTC.

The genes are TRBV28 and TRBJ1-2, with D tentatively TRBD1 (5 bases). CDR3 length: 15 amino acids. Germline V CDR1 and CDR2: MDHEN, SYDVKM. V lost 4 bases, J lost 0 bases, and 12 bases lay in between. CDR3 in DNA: TGTGCCAGCAGTTCTACAGGCATAGCTAACTATGGCTACACCTTC. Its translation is CASSSTGIANYGYTF.

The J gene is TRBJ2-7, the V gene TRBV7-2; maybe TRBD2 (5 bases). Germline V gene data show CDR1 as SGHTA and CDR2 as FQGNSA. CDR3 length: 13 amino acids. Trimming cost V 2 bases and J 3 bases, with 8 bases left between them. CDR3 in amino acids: CASSLIGGYEQYF. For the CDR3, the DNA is TGTGCCAGCAGCTTAATTGGAGGCTACGAGCAGTACTTC.

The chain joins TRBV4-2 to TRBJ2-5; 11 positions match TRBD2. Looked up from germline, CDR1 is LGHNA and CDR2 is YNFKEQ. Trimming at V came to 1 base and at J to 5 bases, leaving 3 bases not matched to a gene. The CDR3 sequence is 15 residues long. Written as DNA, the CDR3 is TGTGCCAGCAGCCAAGTAGCGGGGGGGCGTGAGACCCAGTACTTC. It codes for CASSQVAGGRETQYF.

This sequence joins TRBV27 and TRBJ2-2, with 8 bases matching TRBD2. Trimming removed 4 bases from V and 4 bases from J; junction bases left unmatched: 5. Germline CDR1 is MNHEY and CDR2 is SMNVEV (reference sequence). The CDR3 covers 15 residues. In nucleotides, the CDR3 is TGTGCCAGCAGTTCTCGTCGGGAGGGCACCGGGGAGCTGTTTTTT. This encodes CASSSRREGTGELFF.

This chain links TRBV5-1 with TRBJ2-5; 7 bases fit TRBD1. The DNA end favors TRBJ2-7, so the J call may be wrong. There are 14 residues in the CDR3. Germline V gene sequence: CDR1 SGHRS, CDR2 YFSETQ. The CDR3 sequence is CASSTGQVPYEQYF. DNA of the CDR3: TGCGCCAGCAGCACAGGACAGGTTCCCTACGAGCAGTACTTC.

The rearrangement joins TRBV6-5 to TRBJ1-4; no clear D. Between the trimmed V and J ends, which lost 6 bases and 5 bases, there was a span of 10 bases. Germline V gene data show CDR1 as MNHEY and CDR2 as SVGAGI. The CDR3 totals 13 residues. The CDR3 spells CASRPGSNEKLFF. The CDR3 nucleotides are TGTGCCAGCAGGCCAGGTTCGAATGAAAAACTGTTTTTT.

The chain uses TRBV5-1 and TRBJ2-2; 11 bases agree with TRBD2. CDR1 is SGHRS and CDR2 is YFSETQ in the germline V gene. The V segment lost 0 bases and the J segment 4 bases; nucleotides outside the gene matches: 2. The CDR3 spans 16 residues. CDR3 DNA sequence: TGCGCCAGCAGCTTGGGACTAGCGGGAAGCACCGGGGAGCTGTTTTTT. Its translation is CASSLGLAGSTGELFF.

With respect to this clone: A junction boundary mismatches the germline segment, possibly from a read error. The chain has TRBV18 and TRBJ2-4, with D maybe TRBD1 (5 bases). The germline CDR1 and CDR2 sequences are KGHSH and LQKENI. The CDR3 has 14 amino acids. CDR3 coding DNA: TGTGCCAGCTCACCGGGCAGGGCCAAAAACAGTCAGTACTTC. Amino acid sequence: CASSPGRAKNSQYF.

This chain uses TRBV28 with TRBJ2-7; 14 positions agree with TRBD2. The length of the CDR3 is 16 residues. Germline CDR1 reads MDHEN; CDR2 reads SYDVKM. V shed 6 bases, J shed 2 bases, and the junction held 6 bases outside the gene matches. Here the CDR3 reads CASSPMGLAGAYEQYF. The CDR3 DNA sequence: TGTGCCAGCAGCCCAATGGGACTAGCGGGGGCCTACGAGCAGTACTTC. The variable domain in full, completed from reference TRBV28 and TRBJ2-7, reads DVKVTQSSRYLVKRTGEKVFLECVQDMDHENMFWYRQDPGLGLRLIYFSYDVKMKEKGDIPEGYSVSREKKERFSLILESASTNQTSMYLCASSPMGLAGAYEQYFGPGTRLTVT.

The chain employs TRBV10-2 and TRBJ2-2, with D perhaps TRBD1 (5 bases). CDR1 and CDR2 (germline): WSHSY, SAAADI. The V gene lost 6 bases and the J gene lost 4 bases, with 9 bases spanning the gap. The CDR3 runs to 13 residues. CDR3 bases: TGCGCCAGCAGAGGGGATGCCACCGGGGAGCTGTTTTTT. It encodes CASRGDATGELFF.

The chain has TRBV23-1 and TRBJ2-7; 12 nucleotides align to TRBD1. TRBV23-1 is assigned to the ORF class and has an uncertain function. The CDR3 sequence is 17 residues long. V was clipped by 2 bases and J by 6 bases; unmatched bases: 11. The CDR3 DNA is TGCGCCAGCAGTCAACTTCTTTTCCGGGACAGGGGGCTCGAGCAGTACTTC. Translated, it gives CASSQLLFRDRGLEQYF.

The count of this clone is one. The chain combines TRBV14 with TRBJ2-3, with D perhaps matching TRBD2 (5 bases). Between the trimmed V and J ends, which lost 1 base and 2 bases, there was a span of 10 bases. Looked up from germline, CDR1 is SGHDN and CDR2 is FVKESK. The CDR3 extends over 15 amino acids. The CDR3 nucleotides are TGTGCCAGCAGCCAAGTCCGCGGGCCCACAGATACGCAGTATTTT. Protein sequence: CASSQVRGPTDTQYF.

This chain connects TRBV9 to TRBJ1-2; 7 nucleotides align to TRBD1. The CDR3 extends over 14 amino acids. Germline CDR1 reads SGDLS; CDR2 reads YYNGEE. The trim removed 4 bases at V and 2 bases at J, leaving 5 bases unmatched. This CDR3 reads CASSPGQANYGYTF. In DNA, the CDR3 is TGTGCCAGCAGCCCTGGACAGGCGAACTATGGCTACACCTTC.

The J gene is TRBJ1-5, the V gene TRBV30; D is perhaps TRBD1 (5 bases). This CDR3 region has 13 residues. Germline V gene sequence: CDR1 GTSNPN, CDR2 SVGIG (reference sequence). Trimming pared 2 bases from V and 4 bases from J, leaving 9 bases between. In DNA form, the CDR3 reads TGTGCCTGGAGTCAGGGCCCTAATCAGCCCCAGCATTTT. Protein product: CAWSQGPNQPQHF.

The CDR3 loop reads CASSYPQQNSAFF. DNA of the CDR3: TGTGCCAGCAGTTACCCCCAACAGAATTCAGCTTTCTTT. The chain links TRBV28 to TRBJ1-1, with unresolved D. Germline V gene lookup returns CDR1 MDHEN and CDR2 SYDVKM. CDR3 length: 13 amino acids. Trimming took off 4 bases at V and 10 bases at J, with 16 bases between the two ends. The full variable domain, completed using reference TRBV28 and TRBJ1-1, is DVKVTQSSRYLVKRTGEKVFLECVQDMDHENMFWYRQDPGLGLRLIYFSYDVKMKEKGDIPEGYSVSREKKERFSLILESASTNQTSMYLCASSYPQQNSAFFGQGTRLTVV.

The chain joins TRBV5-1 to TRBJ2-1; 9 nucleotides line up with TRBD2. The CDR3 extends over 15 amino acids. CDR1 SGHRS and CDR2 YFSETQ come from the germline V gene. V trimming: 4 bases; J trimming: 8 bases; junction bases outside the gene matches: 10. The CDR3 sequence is CASSNEERGAYEQFF. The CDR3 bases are TGCGCCAGCAGCAATGAGGAGCGGGGGGCTTATGAGCAGTTCTTC.

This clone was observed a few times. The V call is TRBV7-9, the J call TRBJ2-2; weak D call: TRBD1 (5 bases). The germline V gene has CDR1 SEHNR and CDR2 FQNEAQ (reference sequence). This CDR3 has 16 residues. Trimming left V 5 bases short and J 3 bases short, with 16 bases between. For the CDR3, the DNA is TGTGCCAGCAGCCGAACGGTCAGGGCGGACACCGGGGAGCTGTTTTTT. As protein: CASSRTVRADTGELFF.

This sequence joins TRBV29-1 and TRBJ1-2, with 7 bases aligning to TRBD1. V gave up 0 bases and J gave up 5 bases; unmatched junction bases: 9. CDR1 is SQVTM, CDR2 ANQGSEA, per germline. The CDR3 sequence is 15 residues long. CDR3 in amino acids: CSVEDRGGTAYGYTF. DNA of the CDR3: TGCAGCGTTGAAGATCGGGGGGGGACAGCATATGGCTACACCTTC.

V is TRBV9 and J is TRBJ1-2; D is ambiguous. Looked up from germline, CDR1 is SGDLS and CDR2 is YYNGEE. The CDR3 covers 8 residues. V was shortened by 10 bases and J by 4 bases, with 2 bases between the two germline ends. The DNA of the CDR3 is TGTGCCCTCTATGGCTACACCTTC. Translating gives CALYGYTF.

DNA for the CDR3: TGTGCCAGCCGCGGGTGGCAGGACAATTCACCCCTCCACTTT. Its protein product is CASRGWQDNSPLHF. The chain links TRBV27 to TRBJ1-6; D call uncertain. Per germline, CDR1 MNHEY and CDR2 SMNVEV (reference sequence). V lost 8 bases and J 7 bases, leaving 15 bases between the germline ends. This CDR3 contains 14 residues.

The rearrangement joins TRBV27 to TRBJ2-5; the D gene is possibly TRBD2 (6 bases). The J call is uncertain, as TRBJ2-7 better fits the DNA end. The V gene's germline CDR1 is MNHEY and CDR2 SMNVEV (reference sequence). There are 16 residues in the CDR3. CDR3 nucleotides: TGTGCCAGCAGTGCCAAAACCCGGGACTTCTCCTACGAGCAGTACTTC. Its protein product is CASSAKTRDFSYEQYF.

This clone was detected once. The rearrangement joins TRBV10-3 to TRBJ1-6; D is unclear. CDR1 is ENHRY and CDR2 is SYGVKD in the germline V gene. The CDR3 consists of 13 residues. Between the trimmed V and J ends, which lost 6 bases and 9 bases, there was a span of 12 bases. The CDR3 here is CAIRRDVGSPLHF. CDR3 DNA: TGTGCCATCAGACGGGATGTGGGTTCACCCCTCCACTTT.